These T cell receptor beta chains were read from a single sample in a study of Ad26.COV2.S vaccination and SARS-CoV-2 variants. Sequenced by immunoSEQ multiplex PCR; TCRdb stores in-frame clones only, minus some. The sample records approximately 420,000 clones, roughly 90% being singletons. The material was peripheral blood, obtained in a trial of Ad26.COV2.S vaccine versus placebo. The receptors here all came from a person between 18 and 65 years old who received the Ad26.COV2.S COVID-19 vaccine or a placebo. Each CDR3 is given with its conserved first and last residue. Fields, in order: clone size, V gene, D gene, J gene, CDR3 protein, CDR3 DNA. D genes are given only for firm matches. The size field is filled for only some rows; it gives once, few, many or a size class.

clone size: -
V gene: TRBV12-3/TRBV12-4
D gene: -
J gene: TRBJ2-1
CDR3 protein: CASRVRAGHEQFF
CDR3 DNA: TGTGCCAGCAGGGTGAGGGCGGGACATGAGCAGTTCTTC

clone size: once
V gene: TRBV5-6
D gene: TRBD1
J gene: TRBJ1-5
CDR3 protein: CASSFRDSDQPQHF
CDR3 DNA: TGTGCCAGCAGCTTCCGGGACAGTGATCAGCCCCAGCATTTT

clone size: -
V gene: TRBV5-1
D gene: -
J gene: TRBJ2-7
CDR3 protein: CASSLVRDQEQYF
CDR3 DNA: TGCGCCAGCAGCTTGGTCAGGGATCAGGAGCAGTACTTC

clone size: -
V gene: TRBV6-5
D gene: -
J gene: TRBJ1-3
CDR3 protein: CASSTTGSSGNTIYF
CDR3 DNA: TGTGCCAGCAGTACAACAGGGAGCTCTGGAAACACCATATATTTT

clone size: -
V gene: TRBV4-1
D gene: -
J gene: TRBJ1-2
CDR3 protein: CASSQDRGRVGGYTF
CDR3 DNA: TGCGCCAGCAGCCAAGATCGTGGCAGGGTAGGAGGCTACACCTTC

clone size: -
V gene: TRBV7-9
D gene: TRBD2
J gene: TRBJ2-3
CDR3 protein: CASSPTLAGGQDTQYF
CDR3 DNA: TGTGCCAGCAGCCCCACCTTGGCGGGGGGGCAAGATACGCAGTATTTT

clone size: -
V gene: TRBV25-1
D gene: TRBD1
J gene: TRBJ2-6
CDR3 protein: CASSAGQPSGANVLTF
CDR3 DNA: TGTGCCAGCAGTGCGGGACAGCCCTCTGGGGCCAACGTCCTGACTTTC

clone size: -
V gene: TRBV5-1
D gene: -
J gene: TRBJ2-2
CDR3 protein: CASSLGPNTGELFF
CDR3 DNA: TGCGCCAGCAGCTTGGGACCGAACACCGGGGAGCTGTTTTTT

clone size: -
V gene: TRBV7-9
D gene: -
J gene: TRBJ1-4
CDR3 protein: CASSLVQDNEKLFF
CDR3 DNA: TGTGCCAGCAGCTTAGTCCAGGATAATGAAAAACTGTTTTTT

clone size: -
V gene: TRBV11-3
D gene: TRBD1
J gene: TRBJ2-7
CDR3 protein: CASSLRSGGQGLYEQYF
CDR3 DNA: TGTGCCAGCAGCTTACGATCCGGAGGACAGGGACTCTACGAGCAGTACTTC

clone size: -
V gene: TRBV9
D gene: -
J gene: TRBJ1-3
CDR3 protein: CASSVGGPLSGNTIYF
CDR3 DNA: TGTGCCAGCAGCGTAGGAGGCCCTCTATCTGGAAACACCATATATTTT

clone size: -
V gene: TRBV13
D gene: TRBD2
J gene: TRBJ2-5
CDR3 protein: CASRQTSSQETQYF
CDR3 DNA: TGTGCCAGCAGGCAGACTAGCTCCCAAGAGACCCAGTACTTC

clone size: -
V gene: TRBV11-2
D gene: -
J gene: TRBJ1-4
CDR3 protein: CASIGGGLPNATNEKLFF
CDR3 DNA: TGTGCCAGCATCGGAGGGGGGCTTCCGAACGCAACTAATGAAAAACTGTTTTTT

clone size: -
V gene: TRBV30
D gene: -
J gene: TRBJ1-4
CDR3 protein: CAWRSPQGATNEKLFF
CDR3 DNA: TGTGCCTGGAGAAGCCCCCAGGGAGCTACTAATGAAAAACTGTTTTTT

clone size: -
V gene: TRBV7-9
D gene: -
J gene: TRBJ1-5
CDR3 protein: CASRGQGQQPQHF
CDR3 DNA: TGTGCCAGCAGGGGTCAGGGGCAACAGCCCCAGCATTTT

clone size: -
V gene: TRBV6-5
D gene: TRBD2
J gene: TRBJ2-5
CDR3 protein: CASSRAGGNRETQYF
CDR3 DNA: TGTGCCAGCAGCCGAGCGGGGGGGAATAGAGAGACCCAGTACTTC

clone size: -
V gene: TRBV14
D gene: -
J gene: TRBJ1-3
CDR3 protein: CASNAGYSGNTIYF
CDR3 DNA: TGTGCCAGCAACGCGGGATACTCTGGAAACACCATATATTTT

clone size: -
V gene: TRBV7-2
D gene: -
J gene: TRBJ2-2
CDR3 protein: CASSSPPNTGELFF
CDR3 DNA: TGTGCCAGCAGCTCCCCCCCAAACACCGGGGAGCTGTTTTTT

clone size: few
V gene: TRBV6-4
D gene: -
J gene: TRBJ2-2
CDR3 protein: CASGSRDTGELFF
CDR3 DNA: TGTGCCAGCGGCTCGCGGGACACCGGGGAGCTGTTTTTT

clone size: -
V gene: TRBV30
D gene: -
J gene: TRBJ1-1
CDR3 protein: CACAQSRGEAFF
CDR3 DNA: TGTGCCTGTGCTCAGTCCCGGGGCGAAGCTTTCTTT

clone size: -
V gene: TRBV7-8
D gene: -
J gene: TRBJ1-5
CDR3 protein: CASSLGHYNQPQHF
CDR3 DNA: TGTGCCAGCAGCTTAGGGCACTACAATCAGCCCCAGCATTTT

clone size: -
V gene: TRBV30
D gene: -
J gene: TRBJ2-4
CDR3 protein: CAWSTTPLAKNIQYF
CDR3 DNA: TGTGCCTGGAGTACCACACCCCTAGCCAAAAACATTCAGTACTTC

clone size: -
V gene: TRBV30
D gene: TRBD1
J gene: TRBJ2-1
CDR3 protein: CARPDRGFYPSYNEQFF
CDR3 DNA: TGTGCCCGCCCGGACAGGGGTTTCTATCCCTCCTACAATGAGCAGTTCTTC

clone size: -
V gene: TRBV7-2
D gene: -
J gene: TRBJ2-1
CDR3 protein: CASSLFSGGPDEQFF
CDR3 DNA: TGTGCCAGCAGCTTATTTTCGGGGGGCCCGGATGAGCAGTTCTTC

clone size: once
V gene: TRBV19
D gene: -
J gene: TRBJ1-2
CDR3 protein: CASKSAGRANYGYTF
CDR3 DNA: TGTGCCAGTAAATCCGCCGGCCGAGCTAACTATGGCTACACCTTC

clone size: -
V gene: TRBV3-1/TRBV3-2
D gene: -
J gene: TRBJ2-5
CDR3 protein: CASGQETQYF
CDR3 DNA: TGTGCCAGCGGACAAGAGACCCAGTACTTC

clone size: -
V gene: TRBV7-3
D gene: -
J gene: TRBJ2-3
CDR3 protein: CASSDRSPDTQYF
CDR3 DNA: TGTGCCAGCAGCGACAGATCTCCGGATACGCAGTATTTT

clone size: -
V gene: TRBV6-1
D gene: -
J gene: TRBJ1-2
CDR3 protein: CASSDNPGQTPTSNYGYTF
CDR3 DNA: TGTGCCAGCAGTGATAATCCGGGACAAACCCCAACATCTAACTATGGCTACACCTTC

clone size: -
V gene: TRBV10-3
D gene: -
J gene: TRBJ2-5
CDR3 protein: CAISEGASQETQYF
CDR3 DNA: TGTGCCATCAGTGAGGGCGCGAGCCAAGAGACCCAGTACTTC

clone size: -
V gene: TRBV5-4
D gene: TRBD1
J gene: TRBJ1-1
CDR3 protein: CASSLRRQGNTEAFF
CDR3 DNA: TGTGCCAGCAGCTTGAGGAGACAGGGGAACACTGAAGCTTTCTTT

clone size: once
V gene: TRBV7-9
D gene: TRBD1
J gene: TRBJ1-2
CDR3 protein: CASRPVGQGFGYTF
CDR3 DNA: TGTGCCAGCAGGCCGGTGGGACAGGGATTTGGCTACACCTTC

clone size: -
V gene: TRBV24-1
D gene: TRBD1
J gene: TRBJ2-3
CDR3 protein: CATSETGVWGTDTQYF
CDR3 DNA: TGTGCCACCAGTGAAACAGGGGTTTGGGGCACAGATACGCAGTATTTT

clone size: -
V gene: TRBV9
D gene: -
J gene: TRBJ2-2
CDR3 protein: CASSVDSVDGTGELFF
CDR3 DNA: TGTGCCAGCAGCGTAGACTCTGTTGACGGAACCGGGGAGCTGTTTTTT

clone size: -
V gene: TRBV30
D gene: -
J gene: TRBJ2-3
CDR3 protein: CAYQGRSTDTQYF
CDR3 DNA: TGTGCCTATCAGGGGAGGAGCACAGATACGCAGTATTTT

clone size: once
V gene: TRBV25-1
D gene: -
J gene: TRBJ2-7
CDR3 protein: CASSDLGQGSYEQYF
CDR3 DNA: TGTGCCAGCAGTGACCTAGGGCAGGGATCCTACGAGCAGTACTTC

clone size: -
V gene: TRBV5-1
D gene: -
J gene: TRBJ2-3
CDR3 protein: CASSLEPGASSTDTQYF
CDR3 DNA: TGCGCCAGCAGCTTGGAACCGGGGGCCTCCAGCACAGATACGCAGTATTTT